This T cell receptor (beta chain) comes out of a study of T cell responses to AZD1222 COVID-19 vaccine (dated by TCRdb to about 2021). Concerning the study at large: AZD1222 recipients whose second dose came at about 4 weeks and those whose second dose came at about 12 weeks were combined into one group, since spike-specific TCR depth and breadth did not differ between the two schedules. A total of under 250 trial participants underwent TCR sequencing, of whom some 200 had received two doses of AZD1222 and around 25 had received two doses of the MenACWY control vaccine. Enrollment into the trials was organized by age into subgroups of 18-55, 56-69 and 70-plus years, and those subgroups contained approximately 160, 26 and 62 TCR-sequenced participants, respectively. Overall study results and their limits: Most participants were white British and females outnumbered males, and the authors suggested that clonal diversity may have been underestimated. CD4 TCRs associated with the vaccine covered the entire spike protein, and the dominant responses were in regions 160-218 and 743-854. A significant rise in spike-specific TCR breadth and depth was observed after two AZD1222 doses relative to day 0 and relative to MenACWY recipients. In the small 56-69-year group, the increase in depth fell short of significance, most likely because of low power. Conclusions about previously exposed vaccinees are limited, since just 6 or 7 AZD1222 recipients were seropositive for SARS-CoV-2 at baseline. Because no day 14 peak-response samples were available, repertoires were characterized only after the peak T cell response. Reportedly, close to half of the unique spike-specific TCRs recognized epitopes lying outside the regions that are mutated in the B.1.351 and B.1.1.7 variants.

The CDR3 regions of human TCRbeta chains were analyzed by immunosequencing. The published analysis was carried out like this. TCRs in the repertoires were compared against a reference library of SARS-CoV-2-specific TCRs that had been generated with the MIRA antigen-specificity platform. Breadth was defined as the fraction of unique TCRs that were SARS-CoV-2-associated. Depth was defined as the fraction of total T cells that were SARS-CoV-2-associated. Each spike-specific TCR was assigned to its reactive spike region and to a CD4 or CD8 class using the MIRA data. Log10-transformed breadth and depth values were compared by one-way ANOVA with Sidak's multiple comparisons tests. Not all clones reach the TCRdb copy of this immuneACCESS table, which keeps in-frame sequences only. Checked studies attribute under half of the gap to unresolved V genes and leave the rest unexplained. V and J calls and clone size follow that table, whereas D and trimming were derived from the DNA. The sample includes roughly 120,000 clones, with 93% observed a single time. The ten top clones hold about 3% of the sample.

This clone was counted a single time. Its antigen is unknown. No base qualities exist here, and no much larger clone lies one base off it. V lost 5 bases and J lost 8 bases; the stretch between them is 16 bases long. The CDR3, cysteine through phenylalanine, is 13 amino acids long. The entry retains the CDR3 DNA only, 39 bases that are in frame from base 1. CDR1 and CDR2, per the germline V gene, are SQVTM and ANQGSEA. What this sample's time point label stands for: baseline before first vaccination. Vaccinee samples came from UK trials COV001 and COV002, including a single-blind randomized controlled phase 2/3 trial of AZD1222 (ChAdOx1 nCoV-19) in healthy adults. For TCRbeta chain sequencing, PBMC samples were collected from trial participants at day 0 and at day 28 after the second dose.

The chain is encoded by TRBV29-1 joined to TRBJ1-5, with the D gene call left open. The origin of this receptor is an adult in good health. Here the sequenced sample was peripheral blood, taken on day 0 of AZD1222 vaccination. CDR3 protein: CSVPRTTVKPQHF. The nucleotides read TGCAGCGTTCCGAGGACTACGGTCAAGCCCCAGCATTTT.